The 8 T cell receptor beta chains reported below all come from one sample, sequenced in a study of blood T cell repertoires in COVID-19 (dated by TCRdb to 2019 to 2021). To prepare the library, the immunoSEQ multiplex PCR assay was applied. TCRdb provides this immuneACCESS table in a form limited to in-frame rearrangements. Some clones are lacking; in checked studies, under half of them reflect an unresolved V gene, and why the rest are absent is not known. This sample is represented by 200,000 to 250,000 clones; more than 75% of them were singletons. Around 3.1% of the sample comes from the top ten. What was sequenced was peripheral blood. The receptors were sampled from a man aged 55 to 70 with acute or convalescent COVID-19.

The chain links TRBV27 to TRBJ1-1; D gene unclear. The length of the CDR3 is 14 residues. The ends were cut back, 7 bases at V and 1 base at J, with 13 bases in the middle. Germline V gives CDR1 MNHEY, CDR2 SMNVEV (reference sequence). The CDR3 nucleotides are TGTGCCAGCATCCTAAGAGAGGGGAACACTGAAGCTTTCTTT. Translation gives CASILREGNTEAFF.

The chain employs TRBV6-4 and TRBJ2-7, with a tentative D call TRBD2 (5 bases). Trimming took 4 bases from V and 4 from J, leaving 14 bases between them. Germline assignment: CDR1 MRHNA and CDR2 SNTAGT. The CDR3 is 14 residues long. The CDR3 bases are TGTGCCAGCAGTGTCGGGATGGGTGGGTACGAGCAGTACTTC. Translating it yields CASSVGMGGYEQYF.

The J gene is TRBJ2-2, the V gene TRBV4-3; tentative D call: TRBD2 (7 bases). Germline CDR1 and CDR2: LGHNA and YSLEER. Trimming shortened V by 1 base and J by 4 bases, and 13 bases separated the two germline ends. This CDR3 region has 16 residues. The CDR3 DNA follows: TGCGCCAGCAGCCAAGTTGGGGGGGCGACCACCGGGGAGCTGTTTTTT. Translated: CASSQVGGATTGELFF.

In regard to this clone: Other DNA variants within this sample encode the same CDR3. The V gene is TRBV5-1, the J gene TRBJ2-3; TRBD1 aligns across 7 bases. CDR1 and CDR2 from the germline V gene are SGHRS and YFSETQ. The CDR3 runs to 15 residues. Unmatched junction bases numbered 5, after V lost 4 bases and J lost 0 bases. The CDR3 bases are TGCGCCAGCAGCCCCCGGACAGGAAGCACAGATACGCAGTATTTT. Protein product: CASSPRTGSTDTQYF. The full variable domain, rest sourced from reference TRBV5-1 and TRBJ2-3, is KAGVTQTPRYLIKTRGQQVTLSCSPISGHRSVSWYQQTPGQGLQFLFEYFSETQRNKGNFPGRFSGRQFSNSRSEMNVSTLELGDSALYLCASSPRTGSTDTQYFGPGTRLTVL.

The CDR3 reads CASSLNGQVLGYTQYF. CDR3 bases: TGTGCCAGCAGCTTAAATGGACAGGTCCTGGGATATACGCAGTATTTT. V is TRBV7-6 and J is TRBJ2-3; 7 bases line up with TRBD1. Germline CDR1 SGHVS, CDR2 FNYEAQ. V was pared by 2 bases and J by 7 bases, with 12 bases of the junction left unmatched. The CDR3 has 16 residues.

In nucleotides, the CDR3 is TGTGCCAGCAGTATGAAGGGGGGCACAGATACGCAGTATTTT. It specifies CASSMKGGTDTQYF. The chain uses TRBV13 and TRBJ2-3; tentative D call: TRBD1 (6 bases). Germline V lookup: CDR1 PRHDT, CDR2 FYEKMQ (reference sequence). CDR3 length: 14 amino acids. V lost 6 bases and J 1 base, leaving 11 bases between the germline ends.

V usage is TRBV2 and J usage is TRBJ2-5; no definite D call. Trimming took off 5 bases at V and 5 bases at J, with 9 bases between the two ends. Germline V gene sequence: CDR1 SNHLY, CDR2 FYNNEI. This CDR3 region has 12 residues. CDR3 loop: CASSLSRETQYF. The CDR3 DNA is TGTGCCAGCAGTCTAAGTCGGGAGACCCAGTACTTC.

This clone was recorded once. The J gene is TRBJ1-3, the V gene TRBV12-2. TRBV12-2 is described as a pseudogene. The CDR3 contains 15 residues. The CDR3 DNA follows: TGTGCAAGGCGCCCGGAGCCTTCGTCTGGAAACACCATATATTTT. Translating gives CARRPEPSSGNTIYF.